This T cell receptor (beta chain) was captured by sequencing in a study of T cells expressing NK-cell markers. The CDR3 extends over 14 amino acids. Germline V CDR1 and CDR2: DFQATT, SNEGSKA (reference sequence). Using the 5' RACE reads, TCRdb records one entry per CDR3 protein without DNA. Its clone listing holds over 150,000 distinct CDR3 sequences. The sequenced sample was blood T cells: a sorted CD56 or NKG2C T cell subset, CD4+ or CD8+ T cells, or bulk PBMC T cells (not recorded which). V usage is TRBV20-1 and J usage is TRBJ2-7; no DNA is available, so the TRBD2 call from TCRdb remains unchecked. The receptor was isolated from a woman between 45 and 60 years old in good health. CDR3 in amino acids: CSARDLAGEGEQYF.